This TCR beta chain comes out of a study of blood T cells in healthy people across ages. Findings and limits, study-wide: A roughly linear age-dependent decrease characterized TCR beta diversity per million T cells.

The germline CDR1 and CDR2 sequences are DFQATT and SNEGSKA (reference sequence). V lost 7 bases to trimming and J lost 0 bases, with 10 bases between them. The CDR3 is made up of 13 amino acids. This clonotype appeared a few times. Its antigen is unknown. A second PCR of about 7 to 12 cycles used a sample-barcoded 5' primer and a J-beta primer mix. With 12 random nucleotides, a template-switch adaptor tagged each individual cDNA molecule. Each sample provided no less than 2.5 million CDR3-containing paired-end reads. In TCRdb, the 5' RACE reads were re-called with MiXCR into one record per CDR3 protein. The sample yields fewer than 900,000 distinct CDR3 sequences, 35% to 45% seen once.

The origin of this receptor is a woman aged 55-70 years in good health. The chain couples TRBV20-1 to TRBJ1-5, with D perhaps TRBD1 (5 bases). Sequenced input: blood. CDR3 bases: TGCAGTGTTCCGGACACTAGCAATCAGCCCCAGCATTTT. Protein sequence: CSVPDTSNQPQHF.